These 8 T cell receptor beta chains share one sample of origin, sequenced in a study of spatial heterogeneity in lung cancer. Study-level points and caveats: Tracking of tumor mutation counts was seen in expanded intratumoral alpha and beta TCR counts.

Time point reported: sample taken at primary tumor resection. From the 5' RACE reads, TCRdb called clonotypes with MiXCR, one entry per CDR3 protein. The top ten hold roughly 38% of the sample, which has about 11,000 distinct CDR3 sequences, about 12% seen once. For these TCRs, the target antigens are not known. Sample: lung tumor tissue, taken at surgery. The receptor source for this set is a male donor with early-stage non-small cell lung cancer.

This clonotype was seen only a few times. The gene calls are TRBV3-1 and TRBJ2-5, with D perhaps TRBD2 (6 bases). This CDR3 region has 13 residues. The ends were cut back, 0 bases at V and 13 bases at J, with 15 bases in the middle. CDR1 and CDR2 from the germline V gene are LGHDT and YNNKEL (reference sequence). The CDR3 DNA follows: TGTGCCAGCAGCCAAGATCCCATCGGGAGTTGGTACTTC. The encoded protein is CASSQDPIGSWYF.

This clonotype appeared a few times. CDR3 protein: CASSSHRGLTYEQYF. The CDR3 DNA reads as TGTGCCAGCAGCTCCCACAGGGGGCTGACGTACGAGCAGTACTTC. V is TRBV7-2 and J is TRBJ2-7; 9 nucleotides line up with TRBD1. The V gene's germline CDR1 is SGHTA and CDR2 FQGNSA. V shed 4 bases and J 4 bases; nucleotides not matched to a gene: 8. CDR3 length equals 15 residues.

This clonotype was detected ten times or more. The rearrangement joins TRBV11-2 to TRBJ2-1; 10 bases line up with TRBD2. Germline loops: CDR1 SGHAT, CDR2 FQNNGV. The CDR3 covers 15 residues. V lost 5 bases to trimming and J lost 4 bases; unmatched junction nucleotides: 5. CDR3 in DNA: TGTGCCAGCAGCGTGACTAGCGGGCATTACAATGAGCAGTTCTTC. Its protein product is CASSVTSGHYNEQFF.

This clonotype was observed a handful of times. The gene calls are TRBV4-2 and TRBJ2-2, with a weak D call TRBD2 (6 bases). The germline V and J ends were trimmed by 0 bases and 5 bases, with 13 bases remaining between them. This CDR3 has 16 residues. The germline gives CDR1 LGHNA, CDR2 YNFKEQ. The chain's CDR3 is CASSQDPTSRTGELFF. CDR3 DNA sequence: TGTGCCAGCAGCCAAGACCCGACTAGTCGTACCGGGGAGCTGTTTTTT.

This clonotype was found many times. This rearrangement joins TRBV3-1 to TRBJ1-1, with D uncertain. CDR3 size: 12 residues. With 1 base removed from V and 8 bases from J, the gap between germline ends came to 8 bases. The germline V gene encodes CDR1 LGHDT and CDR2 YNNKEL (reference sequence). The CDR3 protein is CASSQGAGEAFF. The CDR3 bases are TGTGCCAGCAGCCAAGGGGCAGGAGAAGCTTTCTTT.

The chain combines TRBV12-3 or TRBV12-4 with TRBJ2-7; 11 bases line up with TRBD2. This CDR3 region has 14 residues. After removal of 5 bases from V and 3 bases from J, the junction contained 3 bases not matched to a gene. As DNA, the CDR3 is TGTGCCAGCAGTCCGGGACTAGCGGTCTACGAGCAGTACTTC. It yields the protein CASSPGLAVYEQYF.

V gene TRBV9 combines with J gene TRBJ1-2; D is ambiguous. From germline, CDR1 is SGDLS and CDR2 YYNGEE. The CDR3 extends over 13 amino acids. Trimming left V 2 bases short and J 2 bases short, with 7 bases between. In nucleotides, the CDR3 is TGTGCCAGCAGCGTTACAGAGAACTATGGCTACACCTTC. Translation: CASSVTENYGYTF. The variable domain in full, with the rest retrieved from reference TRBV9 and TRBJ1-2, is DSGVTQTPKHLITATGQRVTLRCSPRSGDLSVYWYQQSLDQGLQFLIQYYNGEERAKGNILERFSAQQFPDLHSELNLSSLELGDSALYFCASSVTENYGYTFGSGTRLTVV.

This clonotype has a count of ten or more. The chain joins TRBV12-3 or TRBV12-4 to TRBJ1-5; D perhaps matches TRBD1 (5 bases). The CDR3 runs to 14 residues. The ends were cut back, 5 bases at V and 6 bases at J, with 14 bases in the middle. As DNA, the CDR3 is TGTGCCAGCAGTAGCAATCAGGGTAGTCAGCCCCAGCATTTT. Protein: CASSSNQGSQPQHF.